This T cell receptor beta chain derives from a study of tumor-infiltrating lymphocytes in primary liver carcinoma. Study-level results: Pairs of tumor regions overlapped more than tumor-adjacent and tumor-blood pairs did.

A note on this clonotype: Its matching antigen is unknown. One end of the junction is discordant with germline, which a read error may explain.

Total RNA amounting to 500 ng was the source from which TCR beta cDNA was made with a constant-region primer. Modified slightly, ARM-PCR produced TCR beta libraries over three nested multiplex PCR rounds. With TRBV1-TRBV30 forward primers and a C-beta reverse primer, the first two PCR rounds were run for approximately 9 cycles each. In TCRdb, the multiplex PCR reads were re-called with MiXCR into one record per CDR3 protein. The sample includes 100,000 or so distinct CDR3 sequences, around two thirds seen only once; the top ten take around 10%. Extraction of RNA together with DNA used roughly 19-32 mg of unsorted bulk tissue. CDR1 and CDR2 (germline): WSHSY, SAAADI. The CDR3 runs 14 residues.

The sample was liver tumor tissue from sampling region 2. Noted subset: tumor region T2, inferior pole. The sequence derives from a woman aged 60-75 years with primary liver carcinoma and hepatitis B virus infection. The V call is TRBV10-2, the J call TRBJ1-2, with 7 bases matching TRBD1. DNA for the CDR3: TGCGCCAGCAGTGATGTAGGACAGGATCATGGCGACACCTTC. It specifies CASSDVGQDHGDTF.